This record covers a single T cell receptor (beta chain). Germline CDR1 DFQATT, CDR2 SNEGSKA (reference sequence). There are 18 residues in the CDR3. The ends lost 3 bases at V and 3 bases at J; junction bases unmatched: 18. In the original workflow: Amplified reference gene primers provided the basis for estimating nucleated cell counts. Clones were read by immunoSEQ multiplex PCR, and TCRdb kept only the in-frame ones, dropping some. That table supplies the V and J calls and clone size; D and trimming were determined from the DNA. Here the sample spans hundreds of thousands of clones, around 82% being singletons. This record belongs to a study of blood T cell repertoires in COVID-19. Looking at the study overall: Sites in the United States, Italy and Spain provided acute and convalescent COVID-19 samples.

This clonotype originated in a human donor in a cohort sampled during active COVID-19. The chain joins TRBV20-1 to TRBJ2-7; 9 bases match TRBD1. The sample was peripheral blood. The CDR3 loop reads CSASPRDRATSPYYEQYF. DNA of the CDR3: TGCAGTGCTAGTCCCCGGGACAGGGCAACTAGCCCCTACTACGAGCAGTACTTC.